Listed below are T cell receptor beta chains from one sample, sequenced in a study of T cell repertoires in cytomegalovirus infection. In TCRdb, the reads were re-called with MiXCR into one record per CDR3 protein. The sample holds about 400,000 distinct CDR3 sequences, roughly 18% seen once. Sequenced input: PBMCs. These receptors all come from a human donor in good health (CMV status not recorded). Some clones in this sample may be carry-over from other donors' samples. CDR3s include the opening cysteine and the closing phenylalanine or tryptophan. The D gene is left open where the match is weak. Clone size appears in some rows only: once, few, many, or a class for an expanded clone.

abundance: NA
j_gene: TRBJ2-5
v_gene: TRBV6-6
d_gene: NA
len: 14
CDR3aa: CASSYWRVPETQYF
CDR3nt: TGTGCCAGCAGTTACTGGCGGGTGCCCGAGACCCAGTACTTC

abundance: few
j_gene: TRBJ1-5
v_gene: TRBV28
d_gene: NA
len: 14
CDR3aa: CASSLQVLFQPQHF
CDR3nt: TGTGCCAGCAGTTTACAGGTCTTATTTCAGCCCCAGCATTTT

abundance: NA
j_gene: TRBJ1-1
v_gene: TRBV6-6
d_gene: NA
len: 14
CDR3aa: CASSSPDRNTEAFF
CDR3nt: TGTGCCAGCAGTTCCCCAGACAGGAACACTGAAGCTTTCTTT

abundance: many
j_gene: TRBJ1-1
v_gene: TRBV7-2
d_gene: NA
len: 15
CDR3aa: CASSLFATSRTEAFF
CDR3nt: TGTGCCAGCAGCTTATTCGCGACTTCTCGCACTGAAGCTTTCTTT

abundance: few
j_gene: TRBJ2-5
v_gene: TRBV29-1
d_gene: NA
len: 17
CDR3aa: CSVEDGIGRQYQETQYF
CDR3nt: TGCAGCGTTGAAGATGGCATCGGGCGACAGTACCAAGAGACCCAGTACTTC

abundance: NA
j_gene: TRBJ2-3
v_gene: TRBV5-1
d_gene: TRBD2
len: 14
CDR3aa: CASRRLAGTDTQYF
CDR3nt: TGCGCCAGCAGACGACTAGCGGGCACAGATACGCAGTATTTT

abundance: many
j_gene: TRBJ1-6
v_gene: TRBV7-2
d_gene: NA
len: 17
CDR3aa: CASSTRMGSSYNSPLHF
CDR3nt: TGTGCCAGCAGCACCCGGATGGGGAGCTCCTATAATTCACCCCTCCACTTT

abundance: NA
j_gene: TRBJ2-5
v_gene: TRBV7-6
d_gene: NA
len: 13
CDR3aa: CASRPASDETQYF
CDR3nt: TGTGCCAGCAGACCGGCTTCCGACGAGACCCAGTACTTC

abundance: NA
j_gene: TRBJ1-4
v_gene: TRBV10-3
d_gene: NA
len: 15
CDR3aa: CAISEEFRGGEKLFF
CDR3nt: TGTGCCATCAGTGAGGAGTTCAGGGGAGGGGAAAAACTGTTTTTT

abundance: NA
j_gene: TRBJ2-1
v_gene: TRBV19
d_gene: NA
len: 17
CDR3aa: CASSLSWGRVPYNEQFF
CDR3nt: TGTGCCAGTAGTCTCTCCTGGGGGCGGGTGCCCTACAATGAGCAGTTCTTC

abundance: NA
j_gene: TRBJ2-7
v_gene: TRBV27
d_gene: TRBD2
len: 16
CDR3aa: CASSLFSSGRAWEQYF
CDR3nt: TGTGCCAGCAGTTTATTCTCTAGCGGGAGGGCCTGGGAGCAGTACTTC

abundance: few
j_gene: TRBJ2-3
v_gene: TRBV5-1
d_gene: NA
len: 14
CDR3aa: CASSLAMQEDTQYF
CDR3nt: TGCGCCAGCAGCTTGGCCATGCAGGAAGATACGCAGTATTTT

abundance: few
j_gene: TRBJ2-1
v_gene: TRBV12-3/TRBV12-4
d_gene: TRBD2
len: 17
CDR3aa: CASSLARLAGNYNEQFF
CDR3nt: TGTGCCAGCAGTTTAGCGCGGCTAGCGGGTAACTACAATGAGCAGTTCTTC

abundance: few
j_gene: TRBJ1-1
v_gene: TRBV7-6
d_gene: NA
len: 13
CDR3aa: CASSWTWRTEAFF
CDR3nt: TGTGCCAGCAGTTGGACATGGAGGACTGAAGCTTTCTTT

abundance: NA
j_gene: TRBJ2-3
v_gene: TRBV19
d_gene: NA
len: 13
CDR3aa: CASSIGAVDTQYF
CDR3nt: TGTGCCAGTAGTATCGGGGCGGTGGATACGCAGTATTTT

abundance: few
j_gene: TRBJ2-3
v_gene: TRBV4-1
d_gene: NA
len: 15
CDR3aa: CASDARGGPPDTQYF
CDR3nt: TGCGCCAGCGATGCCAGGGGGGGCCCTCCAGATACGCAGTATTTT

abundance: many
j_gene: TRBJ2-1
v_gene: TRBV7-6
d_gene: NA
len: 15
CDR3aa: CASSADPTGFDEQFF
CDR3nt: TGTGCCAGCAGCGCCGATCCAACGGGGTTCGATGAGCAGTTCTTC

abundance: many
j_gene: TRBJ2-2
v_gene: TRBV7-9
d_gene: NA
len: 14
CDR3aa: CATRLEGNTGELFF
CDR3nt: TGTGCCACCCGGTTAGAGGGGAACACCGGGGAGCTGTTTTTT

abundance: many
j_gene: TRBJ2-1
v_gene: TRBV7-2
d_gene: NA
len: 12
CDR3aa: CASSASYNEQFF
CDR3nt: TGTGCCAGCAGCGCGTCCTACAATGAGCAGTTCTTC

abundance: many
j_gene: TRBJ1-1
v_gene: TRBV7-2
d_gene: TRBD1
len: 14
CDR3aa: CASSWDSLNTEAFF
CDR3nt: TGTGCCAGCAGCTGGGACAGCCTGAACACTGAAGCTTTCTTT

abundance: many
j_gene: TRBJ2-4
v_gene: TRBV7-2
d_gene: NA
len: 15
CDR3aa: CASSPVVVAKNIQYF
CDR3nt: TGTGCCAGCAGCCCAGTCGTGGTAGCCAAAAACATTCAGTACTTC

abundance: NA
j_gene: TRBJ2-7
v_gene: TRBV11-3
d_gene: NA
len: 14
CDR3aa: CASRQRSTAYEQYF
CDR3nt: TGTGCCAGCAGGCAACGGTCCACGGCCTACGAGCAGTACTTC

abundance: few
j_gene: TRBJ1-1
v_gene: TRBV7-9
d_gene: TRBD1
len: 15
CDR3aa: CASSLRDSMNTEAFF
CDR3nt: TGTGCCAGCAGCCTAAGGGACAGCATGAACACTGAAGCTTTCTTT

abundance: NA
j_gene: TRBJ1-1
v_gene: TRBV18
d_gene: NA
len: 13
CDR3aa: CASSPVAGWEAFF
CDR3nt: TGTGCCAGCTCACCGGTTGCGGGCTGGGAAGCTTTCTTT

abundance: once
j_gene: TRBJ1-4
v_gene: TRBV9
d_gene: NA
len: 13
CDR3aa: CASSPDPNEKLFF
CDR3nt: TGTGCCAGCAGCCCGGACCCTAATGAAAAACTGTTTTTT

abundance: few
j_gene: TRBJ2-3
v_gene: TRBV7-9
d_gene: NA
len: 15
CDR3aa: CASIHRVSSTDTQYF
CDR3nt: TGTGCCAGCATCCACAGGGTATCTAGCACAGATACGCAGTATTTT

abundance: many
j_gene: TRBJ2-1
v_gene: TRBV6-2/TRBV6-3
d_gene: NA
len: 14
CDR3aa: CASSLQGSYNEQFF
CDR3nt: TGTGCCAGCAGTCTCCAGGGGTCCTACAATGAGCAGTTCTTC

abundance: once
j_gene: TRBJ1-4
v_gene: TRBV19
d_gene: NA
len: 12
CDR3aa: CATGGQGEKLFF
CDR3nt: TGTGCCACTGGGGGGCAAGGCGAAAAACTGTTTTTT

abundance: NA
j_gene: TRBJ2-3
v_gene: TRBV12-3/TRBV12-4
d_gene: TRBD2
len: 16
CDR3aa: CASSFMAGGPSDTQYF
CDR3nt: TGTGCCAGCAGTTTTATGGCGGGAGGGCCCTCAGATACGCAGTATTTT

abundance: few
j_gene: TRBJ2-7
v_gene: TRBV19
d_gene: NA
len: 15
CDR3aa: CASSIGLGLGYEQYF
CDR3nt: TGTGCCAGTAGTATAGGATTGGGGCTTGGATACGAGCAGTACTTC

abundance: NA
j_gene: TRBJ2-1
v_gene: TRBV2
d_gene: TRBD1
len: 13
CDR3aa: CASYRDRGNEQFF
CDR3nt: TGTGCCAGTTACCGGGACAGGGGGAATGAGCAGTTCTTC

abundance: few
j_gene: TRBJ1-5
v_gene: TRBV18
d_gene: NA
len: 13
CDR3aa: CASSPELGQPQHF
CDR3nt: TGTGCCAGCTCACCAGAATTGGGGCAGCCCCAGCATTTT

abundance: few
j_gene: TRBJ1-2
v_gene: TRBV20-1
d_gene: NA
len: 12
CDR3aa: CSASNALEGYTF
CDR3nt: TGCAGTGCTAGTAACGCCCTGGAGGGCTACACCTTC

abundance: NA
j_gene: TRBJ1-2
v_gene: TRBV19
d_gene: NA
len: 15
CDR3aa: CASSIAWSADYGYTF
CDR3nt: TGTGCCAGTAGTATAGCCTGGTCGGCAGACTATGGCTACACCTTC

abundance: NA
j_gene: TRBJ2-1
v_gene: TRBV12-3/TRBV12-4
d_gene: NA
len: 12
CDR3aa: CASSSGHNEQFF
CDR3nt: TGTGCCAGCAGTTCCGGGCACAATGAGCAGTTCTTC

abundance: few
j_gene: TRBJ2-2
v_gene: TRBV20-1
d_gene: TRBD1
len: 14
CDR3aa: CSASQGANTGELFF
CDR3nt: TGCAGTGCTAGCCAGGGGGCTAACACCGGGGAGCTGTTTTTT

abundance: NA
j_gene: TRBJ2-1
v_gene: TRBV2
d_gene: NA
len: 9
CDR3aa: CARSSEQLF
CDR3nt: TGTGCCCGGTCCAGCGAGCAGCTCTTC

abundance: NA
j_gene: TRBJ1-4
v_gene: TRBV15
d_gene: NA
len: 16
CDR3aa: CATSSPRGGQWEKLFF
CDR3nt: TGTGCCACCAGCAGCCCCCGTGGCGGCCAGTGGGAAAAACTGTTTTTT

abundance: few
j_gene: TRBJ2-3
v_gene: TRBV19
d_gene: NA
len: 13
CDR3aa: CASSMQGTDTQYF
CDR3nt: TGTGCCAGTAGCATGCAGGGCACAGATACGCAGTATTTT

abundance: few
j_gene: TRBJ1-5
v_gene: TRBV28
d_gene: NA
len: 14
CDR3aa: CASSLTGFNQPQHF
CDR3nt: TGTGCCAGCAGTTTGACAGGATTTAATCAGCCCCAGCATTTT

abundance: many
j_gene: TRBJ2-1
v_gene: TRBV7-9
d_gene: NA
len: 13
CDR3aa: CASSLVDSLEQFF
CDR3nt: TGTGCCAGCAGCTTAGTCGATTCATTAGAGCAGTTCTTC

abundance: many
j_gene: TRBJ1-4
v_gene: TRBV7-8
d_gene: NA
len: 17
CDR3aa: CASSLYARLPEGEKLFF
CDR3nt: TGTGCCAGCAGCTTGTATGCTCGTTTACCCGAAGGGGAAAAACTGTTTTTT

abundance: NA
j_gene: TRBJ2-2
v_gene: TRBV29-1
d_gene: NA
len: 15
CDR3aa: CSVASRGMSTGELFF
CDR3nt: TGCAGCGTTGCGTCAAGGGGGATGAGTACCGGGGAGCTGTTTTTT

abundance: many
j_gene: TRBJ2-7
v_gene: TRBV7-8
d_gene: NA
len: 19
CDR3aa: CASTSLPRQEQDWAYEQYF
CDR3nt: TGTGCCAGCACCAGTCTTCCCCGACAGGAACAAGATTGGGCCTACGAGCAGTACTTC

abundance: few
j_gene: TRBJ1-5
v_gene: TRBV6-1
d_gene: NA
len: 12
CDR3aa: CASGFGEQPQHF
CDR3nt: TGTGCCAGCGGGTTCGGAGAACAGCCCCAGCATTTT

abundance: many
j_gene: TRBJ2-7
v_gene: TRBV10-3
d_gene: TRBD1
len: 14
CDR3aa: CATTRDSHSYEQYF
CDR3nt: TGTGCCACCACCCGGGACAGCCACTCCTACGAGCAGTACTTC

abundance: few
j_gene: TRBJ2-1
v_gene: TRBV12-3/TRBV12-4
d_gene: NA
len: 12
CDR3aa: CASSKQYNEQFF
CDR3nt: TGTGCCAGCAGTAAGCAATACAATGAGCAGTTCTTC

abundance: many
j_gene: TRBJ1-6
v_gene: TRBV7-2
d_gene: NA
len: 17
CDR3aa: CASSGWGGRSYNSPLHF
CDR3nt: TGTGCCAGCAGCGGGTGGGGGGGGCGTTCCTATAATTCACCCCTCCACTTT

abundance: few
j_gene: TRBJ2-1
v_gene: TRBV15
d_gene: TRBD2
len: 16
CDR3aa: CATSRDGLAGVDEQFF
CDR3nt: TGTGCCACCAGCAGGGATGGACTAGCGGGAGTCGATGAGCAGTTCTTC

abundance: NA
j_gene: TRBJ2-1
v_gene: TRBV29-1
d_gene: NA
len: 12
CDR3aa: CSVEGLYNEQFF
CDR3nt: TGCAGCGTTGAAGGGTTATACAATGAGCAGTTCTTC

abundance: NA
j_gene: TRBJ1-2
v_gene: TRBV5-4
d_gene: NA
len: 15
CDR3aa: CASSPIPVVDYGYTF
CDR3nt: TGTGCCAGCAGCCCTATCCCGGTGGTGGACTATGGCTACACCTTC

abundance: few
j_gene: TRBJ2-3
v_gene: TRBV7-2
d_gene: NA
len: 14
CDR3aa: CASRHFNGGDTQYF
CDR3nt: TGTGCCAGCAGGCACTTTAATGGGGGAGATACGCAGTATTTT

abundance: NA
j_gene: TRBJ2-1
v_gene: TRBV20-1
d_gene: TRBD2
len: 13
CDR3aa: CSATSGVYNEQFF
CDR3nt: TGCAGTGCTACTAGCGGAGTATACAATGAGCAGTTCTTC

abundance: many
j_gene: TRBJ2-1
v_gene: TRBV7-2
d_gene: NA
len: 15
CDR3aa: CASSLVGVAHNEQFF
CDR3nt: TGTGCCAGCAGCTTAGTGGGAGTCGCCCACAATGAGCAGTTCTTC

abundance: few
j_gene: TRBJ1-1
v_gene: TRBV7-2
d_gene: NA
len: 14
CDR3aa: CASSIRDPSRQAFF
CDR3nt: TGTGCCAGCAGCATCCGGGACCCCTCCCGGCAAGCTTTCTTT

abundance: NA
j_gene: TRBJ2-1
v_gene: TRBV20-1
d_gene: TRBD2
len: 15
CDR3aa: CSARPASGPYNEQFF
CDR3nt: TGCAGTGCACGACCCGCTAGCGGACCCTACAATGAGCAGTTCTTC

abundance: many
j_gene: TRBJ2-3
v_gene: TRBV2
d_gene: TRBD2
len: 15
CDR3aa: CASARLAGSTDTQYF
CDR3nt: TGTGCCAGCGCTAGGCTAGCGGGGTCCACAGATACGCAGTATTTT

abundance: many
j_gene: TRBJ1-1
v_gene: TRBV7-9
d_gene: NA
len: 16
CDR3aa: CASSSGRGEEGTEAFF
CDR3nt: TGTGCCAGCAGCTCAGGGAGAGGGGAGGAGGGTACTGAAGCTTTCTTT

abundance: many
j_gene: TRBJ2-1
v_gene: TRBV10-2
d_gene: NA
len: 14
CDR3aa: CASSEPDLINEQFF
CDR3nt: TGCGCCAGCAGTGAACCTGACCTAATCAATGAGCAGTTCTTC